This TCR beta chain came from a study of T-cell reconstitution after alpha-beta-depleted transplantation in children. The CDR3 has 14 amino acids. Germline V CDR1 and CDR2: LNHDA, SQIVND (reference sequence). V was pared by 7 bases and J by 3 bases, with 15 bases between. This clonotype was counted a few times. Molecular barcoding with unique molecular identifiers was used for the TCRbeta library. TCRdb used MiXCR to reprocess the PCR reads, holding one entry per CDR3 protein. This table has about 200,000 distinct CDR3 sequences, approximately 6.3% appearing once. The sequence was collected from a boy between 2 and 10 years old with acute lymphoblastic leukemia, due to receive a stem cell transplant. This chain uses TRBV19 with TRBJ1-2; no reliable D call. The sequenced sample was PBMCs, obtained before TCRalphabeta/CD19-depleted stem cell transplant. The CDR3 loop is CASTNRGRHYGYTF. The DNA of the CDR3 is TGTGCCAGTACTAACCGTGGGAGGCACTATGGCTACACCTTC.